This entry features one TCR beta chain sequence. This sample stems from a study of shared clonotypes between healthy human individuals. Execution of the assay was at deep level. The repertoire was sequenced with immunoSEQ multiplex PCR; TCRdb's copy has only in-frame clones and lacks some. The sample gives a few hundred thousand clones, just under 97% of which show up once; around 0.11% is in the top ten. The CDR3 has 15 residues. With 6 bases clipped from V and 4 bases from J, the junction kept 6 bases outside the gene matches. CDR1 and CDR2 (germline): SEHNR, FQNEAQ (reference sequence). Naive CD8 cells were CD45RO-negative, positively selected for CCR7, excluding terminally differentiated effector memory CD45RA+ cells.

Sequenced sample: naive CD8+ T cells sorted from blood. The chain joins TRBV7-9 to TRBJ2-2, with 9 bases matching TRBD2. This TCR came from a woman aged 25-40 years in good health. CDR3 nucleotides: TGTGCCAGCAGTCCGACTAGCGGACTCACCGGGGAGCTGTTTTTT. It translates to CASSPTSGLTGELFF. The entire variable domain, with the rest obtained from reference TRBV7-9 and TRBJ2-2, is as follows: DTGVSQNPRHKITKRGQNVTFRCDPISEHNRLYWYRQTLGQGPEFLTYFQNEAQLEKSRLLSDRFSAERPKGSFSTLEIQRTEQGDSAMYLCASSPTSGLTGELFFGEGSRLTVL.